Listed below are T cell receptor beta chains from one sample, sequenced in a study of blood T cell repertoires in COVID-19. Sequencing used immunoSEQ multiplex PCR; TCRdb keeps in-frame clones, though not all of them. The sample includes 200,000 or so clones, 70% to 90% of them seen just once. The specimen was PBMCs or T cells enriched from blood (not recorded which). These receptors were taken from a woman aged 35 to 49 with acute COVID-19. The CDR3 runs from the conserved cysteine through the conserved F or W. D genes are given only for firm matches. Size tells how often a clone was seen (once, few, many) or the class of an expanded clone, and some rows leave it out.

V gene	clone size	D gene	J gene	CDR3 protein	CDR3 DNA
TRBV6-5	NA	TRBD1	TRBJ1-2	CASRRDRGNGYTF	TGTGCCAGCAGAAGGGACAGGGGCAATGGCTACACCTTC
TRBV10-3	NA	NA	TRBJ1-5	CAISERPTRDQPQHF	TGTGCCATCAGTGAGAGACCGACACGCGATCAGCCCCAGCATTTT
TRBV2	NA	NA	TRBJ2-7	CASSERGSGRANEQYF	TGTGCCAGCAGTGAAAGGGGGTCCGGACGGGCGAACGAGCAGTACTTC
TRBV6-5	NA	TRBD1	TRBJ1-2	CASTPGQGHGYTF	TGTGCCAGCACCCCGGGACAGGGGCATGGCTACACCTTC
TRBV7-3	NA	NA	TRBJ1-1	CASSLTSQGAEAFF	TGTGCCAGCAGCTTAACGAGTCAGGGTGCTGAAGCTTTCTTT
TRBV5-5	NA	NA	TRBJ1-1	CASSLGGFGTEAFF	TGTGCCAGCAGCTTGGGCGGGTTTGGGACTGAAGCTTTCTTT
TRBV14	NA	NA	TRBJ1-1	CASSQEPRQNTEAFF	TGTGCCAGCAGCCAAGAACCCCGACAGAACACTGAAGCTTTCTTT
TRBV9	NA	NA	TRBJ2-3	CASSVGRASDTQYF	TGTGCCAGCAGCGTAGGGAGGGCATCAGATACGCAGTATTTT
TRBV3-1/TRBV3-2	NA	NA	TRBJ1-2	CASSQGGGASYGYTF	TGTGCCAGCAGCCAAGGGGGTGGGGCGTCCTATGGCTACACCTTC
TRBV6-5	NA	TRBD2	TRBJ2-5	CASRGASGHQETQYF	TGTGCCAGCCGAGGAGCTAGCGGACATCAAGAGACCCAGTACTTC
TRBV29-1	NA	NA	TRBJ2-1	CSVLRLNNEQFF	TGCAGCGTTCTGAGACTGAACAATGAGCAGTTCTTC
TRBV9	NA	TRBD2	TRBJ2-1	CASSPSIAGGFRGEQFF	TGTGCCAGCAGCCCCTCCATAGCGGGGGGGTTTAGAGGTGAGCAGTTCTTC
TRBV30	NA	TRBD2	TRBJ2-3	CAWRPFSGTSGDTQYF	TGTGCCTGGAGGCCCTTCTCCGGGACTAGCGGGGATACGCAGTATTTT
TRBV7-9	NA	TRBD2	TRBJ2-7	CASSPGLAGGSDYEQYF	TGTGCCAGCAGCCCCGGACTAGCGGGGGGGTCTGACTACGAGCAGTACTTC
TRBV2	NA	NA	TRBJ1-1	CASIPHGGGTEAFF	TGTGCCAGCATACCACACGGAGGTGGCACTGAAGCTTTCTTT
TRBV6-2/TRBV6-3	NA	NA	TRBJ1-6	CASSYETQDNSPLHF	TGTGCCAGCAGTTACGAGACACAAGATAATTCACCCCTCCACTTT
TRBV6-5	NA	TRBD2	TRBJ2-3	CASSLAGGPSLDTQYF	TGTGCCAGCAGTTTAGCGGGGGGCCCATCCTTGGATACGCAGTATTTT
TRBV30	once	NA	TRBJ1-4	CAWAANEKLFF	TGTGCCTGGGCGGCTAATGAAAAACTGTTTTTT
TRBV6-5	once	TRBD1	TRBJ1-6	CASSFQQGANSPLHF	TGTGCCAGCAGTTTCCAACAGGGGGCAAATTCACCCCTCCACTTT
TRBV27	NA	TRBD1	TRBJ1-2	CASSNSGQGAYGYTF	TGTGCCAGCAGCAACTCTGGACAGGGGGCGTATGGCTACACCTTC
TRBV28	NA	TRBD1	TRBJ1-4	CASSLRQGKLFF	TGTGCCAGCAGTTTAAGACAGGGAAAACTGTTTTTT
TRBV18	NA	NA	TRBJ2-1	CASSPSQGTYNEQFF	TGTGCCAGCTCACCATCTCAGGGAACCTACAATGAGCAGTTCTTC
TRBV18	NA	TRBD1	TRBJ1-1	CASSPEGTGGVNTEAFF	TGTGCCAGCTCACCAGAAGGGACAGGGGGCGTGAACACTGAAGCTTTCTTT
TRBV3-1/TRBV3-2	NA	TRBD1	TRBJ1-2	CASSQAYDGLGQHYGYTF	TGTGCCAGCAGCCAAGCCTATGACGGCTTGGGACAGCACTATGGCTACACCTTC
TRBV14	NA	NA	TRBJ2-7	CASSRSGATYEQYF	TGTGCCAGCAGCCGCAGCGGCGCCACCTACGAGCAGTACTTC
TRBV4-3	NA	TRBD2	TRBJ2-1	CASSQGPAGVSNEQFF	TGCGCCAGCAGCCAAGGCCCGGCGGGGGTCTCGAATGAGCAGTTCTTC
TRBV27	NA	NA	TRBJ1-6	CASSLAGQTVSSPLHF	TGTGCCAGCAGTTTAGCCGGACAGACAGTATCTTCACCCCTCCACTTT
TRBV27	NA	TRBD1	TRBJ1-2	CASSPTIGGTGVYGYTF	TGTGCCAGCAGCCCCACGATTGGCGGGACAGGGGTTTATGGCTACACCTTC
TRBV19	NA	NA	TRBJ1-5	CASSMTTGLYQPQHF	TGTGCCAGTAGTATGACGACAGGTTTATATCAGCCCCAGCATTTT
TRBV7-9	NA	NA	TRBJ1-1	CASSRGTSTEAFF	TGTGCCAGCAGCCGAGGGACATCAACTGAAGCTTTCTTT
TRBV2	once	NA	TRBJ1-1	CASRLAGTEAFF	TGTGCCAGCAGGTTGGCAGGGACTGAAGCTTTCTTT
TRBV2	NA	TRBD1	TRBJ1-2	CASSPGQDYGYTF	TGTGCCAGCAGCCCGGGACAGGACTATGGCTACACCTTC
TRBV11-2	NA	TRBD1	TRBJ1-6	CASSFTGVVSPLHF	TGTGCCAGCAGCTTTACAGGGGTTGTTTCACCCCTCCACTTT
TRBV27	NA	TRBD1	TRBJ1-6	CASSKDREESPLHF	TGTGCCAGCAGCAAGGACAGGGAGGAATCACCCCTCCACTTT
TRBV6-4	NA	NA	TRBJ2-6	CASSDSGVSGANVLTF	TGTGCCAGCAGTGACTCAGGGGTTAGTGGGGCCAACGTCCTGACTTTC
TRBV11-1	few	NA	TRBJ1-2	CASSKYRDGYGYTF	TGTGCCAGCAGCAAGTACAGGGATGGCTATGGCTACACCTTC
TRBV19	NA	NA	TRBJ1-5	CASSPGGGVRGQPQHF	TGTGCCAGTAGTCCAGGCGGGGGGGTAAGGGGTCAGCCCCAGCATTTT
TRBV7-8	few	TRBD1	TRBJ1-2	CASSLRPDRATNYGYTF	TGTGCCAGCAGCTTACGGCCGGACAGGGCCACTAACTATGGCTACACCTTC
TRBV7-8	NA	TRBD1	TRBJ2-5	CASSPWDRGQETQYF	TGTGCCAGCAGCCCGTGGGACAGGGGGCAAGAGACCCAGTACTTC
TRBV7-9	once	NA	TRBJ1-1	CASSSWGQGDTEAFF	TGTGCCAGCAGCTCATGGGGACAAGGGGACACTGAAGCTTTCTTT
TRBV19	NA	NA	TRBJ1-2	CASSIVGGAAYGYTF	TGTGCCAGTAGTATAGTCGGAGGGGCGGCATATGGCTACACCTTC
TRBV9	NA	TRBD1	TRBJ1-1	CASSGTGLEAFF	TGTGCCAGCAGCGGGACAGGGCTTGAAGCTTTCTTT
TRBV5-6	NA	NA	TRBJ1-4	CASSPRAGGWTNEKLFF	TGTGCCAGCAGCCCCCGTGCGGGGGGCTGGACTAATGAAAAACTGTTTTTT
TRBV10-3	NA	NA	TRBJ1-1	CAISEPAKEAFF	TGTGCCATCAGCGAACCAGCGAAGGAAGCTTTCTTT
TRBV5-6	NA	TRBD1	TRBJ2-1	CASSLIEGDRDEQFF	TGTGCCAGCAGCTTGATTGAAGGGGACAGGGATGAGCAGTTCTTC
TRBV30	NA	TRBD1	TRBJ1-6	CAWRLGDRDFNSPLHF	TGTGCCTGGAGACTAGGGGACAGAGACTTTAATTCACCCCTCCACTTT
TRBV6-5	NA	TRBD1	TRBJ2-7	CASRTGTGDYEQYF	TGTGCCAGCAGAACCGGGACAGGAGACTACGAGCAGTACTTC
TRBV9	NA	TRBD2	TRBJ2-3	CASSTTHEAGGWDTQYF	TGTGCCAGCAGCACAACCCACGAAGCGGGGGGATGGGATACGCAGTATTTT
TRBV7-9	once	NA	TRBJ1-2	CASSQQGVYGYTF	TGTGCCAGCAGCCAACAGGGTGTTTATGGCTACACCTTC
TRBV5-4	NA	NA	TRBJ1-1	CASSLAGNTEAFF	TGTGCCAGCAGCTTGGCGGGGAACACTGAAGCTTTCTTT
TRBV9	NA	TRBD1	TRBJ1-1	CASTSTGALNTEAFF	TGTGCCAGCACTTCGACAGGGGCCTTGAACACTGAAGCTTTCTTT
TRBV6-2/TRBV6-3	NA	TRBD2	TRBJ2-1	CASSFPGLAGYNEQFF	TGTGCCAGCAGTTTTCCGGGACTAGCGGGGTACAATGAGCAGTTCTTC
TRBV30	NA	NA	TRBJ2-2	CAWSSGPNTGELFF	TGTGCCTGGAGTTCAGGGCCGAACACCGGGGAGCTGTTTTTT
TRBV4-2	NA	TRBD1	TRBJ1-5	CASSQRQGTQPQHF	TGTGCCAGCAGCCAGAGACAGGGGACTCAGCCCCAGCATTTT
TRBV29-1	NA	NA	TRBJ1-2	CSATPQEKYGYTF	TGCAGCGCCACCCCACAGGAAAAGTATGGCTACACCTTC